The rows below give T cell receptor beta chains drawn from one sample of a study of T cell repertoires in cytomegalovirus infection. These receptors' antigens are unknown. TCRdb passed the reads through MiXCR, listing each CDR3 protein once. The sample carries about 350,000 distinct CDR3 sequences, approximately 35% recorded once. The material was cultured PBMCs, obtained from culture after CMV antigen stimulation. Receptors were obtained from a human donor in good health (CMV status not recorded). Some clones in this sample may be carry-over from other donors' samples. Each CDR3 is given with its conserved first and last residue. The D gene is left open where the match is weak. Clone size is stated in some rows and not others, as once, few, many or a class when expanded.

clone_size | d_call | j_call | v_call | cdr3_aa | cdr3_nt
- | TRBD2 | TRBJ2-4 | TRBV12-5 | CASGLVPGLADSNIQYF | TGTGCTAGTGGTTTGGTACCGGGACTAGCGGATTCAAACATTCAGTACTTC
- | - | TRBJ2-2 | TRBV6-2/TRBV6-3 | CASSYPALLTNTGELFF | TGTGCCAGCAGTTACCCCGCCCTACTCACGAACACCGGGGAGCTGTTTTTT
few | TRBD1 | TRBJ1-5 | TRBV12-3/TRBV12-4 | CASSSTGGGQPQHF | TGTGCCAGCAGTTCTACAGGGGGCGGACAGCCCCAGCATTTT
- | TRBD2 | TRBJ2-1 | TRBV7-2 | CASSPSGRTYNEQFF | TGTGCCAGCAGCCCCAGCGGGAGGACGTACAATGAGCAGTTCTTC
- | - | TRBJ1-4 | TRBV28 | CASSSSGRGSDEKLFF | TGTGCCAGCAGTTCGTCTGGACGGGGGTCGGACGAAAAACTGTTTTTT
- | TRBD1 | TRBJ1-5 | TRBV20-1 | CSAESDRDGQPQHF | TGCAGTGCCGAGTCTGACAGGGACGGACAGCCCCAGCATTTT
many | TRBD2 | TRBJ2-1 | TRBV12-3/TRBV12-4 | CASSGGLADLIRPKGEQFF | TGTGCCAGCAGTGGGGGACTAGCGGACCTAATCCGCCCGAAGGGAGAGCAGTTCTTC
few | - | TRBJ1-1 | TRBV2 | CASGAEVLNTEAFF | TGTGCCAGCGGGGCGGAGGTGTTGAACACTGAAGCTTTCTTT
- | - | TRBJ2-1 | TRBV7-7 | CASSLDPGGETYNEQFF | TGTGCCAGCAGCTTAGACCCAGGAGGGGAAACCTACAATGAGCAGTTCTTC
few | - | TRBJ2-3 | TRBV4-3 | CASSHPEGDTQYF | TGCGCCAGCAGCCACCCGGAAGGGGATACGCAGTATTTT
few | - | TRBJ2-1 | TRBV11-2 | CASSLFGTSNEQFF | TGTGCCAGCAGCTTATTCGGGACGAGCAATGAGCAGTTCTTC
once | TRBD2 | TRBJ2-7 | TRBV20-1 | CSAWSGRAGNEQYF | TGCAGTGCCTGGAGCGGGAGGGCCGGGAACGAGCAGTACTTC
- | TRBD2 | TRBJ2-1 | TRBV7-9 | CASSLSPSGYNEQFF | TGTGCCAGCAGCTTATCTCCTAGCGGCTACAATGAGCAGTTCTTC
many | TRBD2 | TRBJ2-2 | TRBV11-1 | CASSFRLAGAARAGELFF | TGTGCCAGCAGCTTCAGACTAGCGGGAGCGGCGAGGGCCGGGGAGCTGTTTTTT
- | - | TRBJ2-3 | TRBV7-2 | CASSPRGGRGDTQYF | TGTGCCAGCAGCCCACGGGGCGGGCGCGGCGATACGCAGTATTTT
many | - | TRBJ2-1 | TRBV7-2 | CASSLAASSYNEQFF | TGTGCCAGCAGCTTAGCCGCGAGCTCCTACAATGAGCAGTTCTTC
- | TRBD1 | TRBJ2-4 | TRBV23-1 | CASSQSIKDRPRAIQYF | TGCGCCAGCAGTCAATCGATAAAGGACAGGCCAAGGGCCATTCAGTACTTC
- | - | TRBJ1-1 | TRBV27 | CASSFREGTEAFF | TGTGCCAGCAGCTTTAGGGAAGGCACTGAAGCTTTCTTT
few | TRBD1 | TRBJ2-1 | TRBV20-1 | CSVNPRGKALNEQFF | TGCAGTGTTAACCCCAGGGGGAAGGCTTTGAATGAGCAGTTCTTC
- | - | TRBJ2-7 | TRBV10-3 | CAISGTGRSSYEQYF | TGTGCCATCAGTGGTACAGGGCGAAGCTCCTACGAGCAGTACTTC
- | TRBD1 | TRBJ1-1 | TRBV7-2 | CASSLQGAPTAFF | TGTGCCAGCAGCTTACAGGGGGCCCCTACGGCTTTCTTT
few | TRBD2 | TRBJ2-1 | TRBV20-1 | CSARVLAGVNNEQFF | TGCAGTGCTAGAGTTCTAGCGGGAGTTAACAATGAGCAGTTCTTC
few | TRBD2 | TRBJ2-5 | TRBV2 | CASSGGPQTSAQETQYF | TGTGCCAGCAGTGGCGGACCCCAAACTAGCGCGCAAGAGACCCAGTACTTC
- | - | TRBJ1-3 | TRBV6-1 | CASRQGQSSGNTIYF | TGTGCCAGCAGGCAAGGACAGAGCTCTGGAAACACCATATATTTT
few | - | TRBJ1-5 | TRBV7-6 | CASSFNSNSNQPQHF | TGTGCCAGCAGCTTTAACAGCAATAGCAATCAGCCCCAGCATTTT
- | TRBD1 | TRBJ2-4 | TRBV6-5 | CASSPQTGTGGLMVYF | TGTGCCAGCAGTCCTCAGACCGGGACAGGGGGCCTCATGGTGTACTTC
few | - | TRBJ1-1 | TRBV11-2 | CASSLTTGMNTEAFF | TGTGCCAGCAGCTTAACTACAGGAATGAACACTGAAGCTTTCTTT
few | TRBD2 | TRBJ2-1 | TRBV28 | CASTGLADAYNEQFF | TGTGCCAGCACCGGACTAGCGGACGCCTACAATGAGCAGTTCTTC
- | - | TRBJ1-6 | TRBV12-3/TRBV12-4 | CASSRSGTGNSPLHF | TGTGCCAGCAGTCGTTCCGGGACGGGGAATTCACCCCTCCACTTT
- | TRBD2 | TRBJ2-5 | TRBV6-2/TRBV6-3 | CASSSLAEGETQYF | TGTGCCAGCAGTTCGCTAGCGGAGGGGGAGACCCAGTACTTC
few | - | TRBJ2-3 | TRBV4-1 | CASSQGTASTDTQYF | TGCGCCAGCAGCCAAGGGACAGCCAGCACAGATACGCAGTATTTT
few | - | TRBJ2-2 | TRBV12-3/TRBV12-4 | CASSLTATGELFF | TGTGCCAGCAGTTTAACGGCGACCGGGGAGCTGTTTTTT
few | TRBD2 | TRBJ2-3 | TRBV12-3/TRBV12-4 | CASSIPGLAGTDTQYF | TGTGCCAGCAGTATTCCCGGACTAGCGGGCACAGATACGCAGTATTTT
few | - | TRBJ2-4 | TRBV5-6 | CASSFDRDSLAKNIQYF | TGTGCCAGCAGCTTCGACCGGGACTCCTTAGCCAAAAACATTCAGTACTTC